The 27 T cell receptor beta chains in this list originate from one sample, sequenced in a study of blood T cell repertoires in COVID-19. Method: immunoSEQ multiplex PCR; TCRdb's copy keeps in-frame clones and lacks some. The sample includes 250,000 to 300,000 clones, 89% seen only once; the top ten take 1.5% to 2%. Sequencing used PBMCs or T cells enriched from blood (not recorded which). The origin of the receptors is a woman between 40 and 50 years old who had recovered from COVID-19.

The V call is TRBV5-1, the J call TRBJ2-4; 7 nucleotides align to TRBD1. J lost 1 base, V lost 0 bases, and 1 base had no gene match. Germline-derived CDR1 and CDR2 are SGHRS and YFSETQ. The CDR3 totals 15 residues. The chain's CDR3 is CASSLEQGAKNIQYF. The CDR3 DNA reads TGCGCCAGCAGCTTGGAACAGGGGGCCAAAAACATTCAGTACTTC.

The genes are TRBV5-1 and TRBJ1-3; D remains ambiguous. Germline V gene lookup returns CDR1 SGHRS and CDR2 YFSETQ. This CDR3 has 16 amino acids. Trimming pared 2 bases from V and 0 bases from J, leaving 12 bases between. The CDR3 coding sequence is TGCGCCAGCAGCTTAACTGTCCCGAACTCTGGAAACACCATATATTTT. Translation: CASSLTVPNSGNTIYF.

This sequence joins TRBV6-2 or TRBV6-3 and TRBJ2-7, with D hard to call. The CDR3 loop spans 15 amino acids. V was pared by 2 bases and J by 0 bases, with 11 bases between. Germline CDR1 is MNHEY and CDR2 is SVGEGT. This chain's CDR3 is CASSYAPSSSYEQYF. CDR3 DNA: TGTGCCAGCAGTTACGCACCGTCGAGCTCCTACGAGCAGTACTTC.

The chain couples TRBV27 to TRBJ2-5; TRBD1 agrees at 7 bases. This CDR3 is built from 15 residues. Germline V gene sequence: CDR1 MNHEY, CDR2 SMNVEV (reference sequence). V shed 3 bases and J 3 bases; nucleotides not matched to a gene: 7. CDR3: CASSFAGTVKETQYF. The CDR3 bases are TGTGCCAGCAGTTTCGCCGGGACAGTAAAAGAGACCCAGTACTTC.

The chain joins TRBV30 to TRBJ1-1, with 7 bases identical to TRBD1. Trimming took 2 bases from V and 0 from J; bases not matched to a gene: 6. This CDR3 comprises 15 residues. In germline, CDR1 is GTSNPN, CDR2 SVGIG (reference sequence). This CDR3 is CAWSRVGQLNTEAFF. The CDR3 DNA sequence: TGTGCCTGGAGTCGGGTGGGACAGTTGAACACTGAAGCTTTCTTT.

This chain's CDR3 is CASSPETGWNTEAFF. As DNA, the CDR3 is TGTGCCAGCTCACCAGAGACAGGCTGGAACACTGAAGCTTTCTTT. This chain links TRBV18 with TRBJ1-1; the D gene is possibly TRBD1 (6 bases). Germline V CDR1 and CDR2: KGHSH, LQKENI. This CDR3 region has 15 residues. V shed 2 bases and J shed 1 base, with 11 bases lying between them.

This chain connects TRBV18 to TRBJ1-1; maybe TRBD1 (6 bases). The CDR3 totals 15 residues. V gave up 2 bases and J gave up 3 bases, with 13 bases separating them. CDR1 and CDR2 (germline): KGHSH, LQKENI. This CDR3 reads CASSPRGGWYTEAFF. The CDR3 DNA follows: TGTGCCAGCTCACCAAGGGGGGGCTGGTACACTGAAGCTTTCTTT.

The V gene is TRBV27, the J gene TRBJ2-1; TRBD2 is a possible D gene (5 bases). Between the trimmed V and J ends, which lost 8 bases and 6 bases, there was a span of 20 bases. The CDR3 spans 15 residues. Germline assignment: CDR1 MNHEY and CDR2 SMNVEV (reference sequence). The CDR3 DNA follows: TGTGCCAGCCAACGGGCGCCCGAGACTACCAATGAGCAGTTCTTC. Residues: CASQRAPETTNEQFF.

The V and J genes are TRBV7-9 and TRBJ1-4; 7 positions agree with TRBD1. Germline CDR1 and CDR2: SEHNR and FQNEAQ (reference sequence). This CDR3 contains 14 residues. V shed 5 bases, J shed 5 bases, and the junction held 5 bases outside the gene matches. CDR3 coding DNA: TGTGCCAGCAGCCCCCAGACAGGGAATGAAAAACTGTTTTTT. Its translation: CASSPQTGNEKLFF.

The chain couples TRBV4-1 to TRBJ2-7; the D gene is possibly TRBD2 (6 bases). The germline V gene has CDR1 MGHRA and CDR2 YSYEKL. With 8 bases removed from V and 4 bases from J, the gap between germline ends came to 15 bases. The CDR3 is 13 amino acids. In DNA, the CDR3 is TGCGCCAGCGGCACAGGAGGGAATTACGAGCAGTACTTC. This encodes CASGTGGNYEQYF.

The chain carries TRBV2 and TRBJ1-5; D is ambiguous. V lost 4 bases and J lost 4, with 5 bases in between. The CDR3 contains 12 residues. Germline V gene sequence: CDR1 SNHLY, CDR2 FYNNEI. The DNA for the CDR3 is TGTGCCAGCAGTGTCCAGAATCAGCCCCAGCATTTT. As protein: CASSVQNQPQHF.

About this clone: Other DNA variants within this sample encode the same CDR3. CDR3 residues: CASSLAQGGYTF. CDR3 nucleotide sequence: TGTGCCAGCAGCTTAGCGCAGGGGGGCTACACCTTC. V and J are TRBV7-2 and TRBJ1-2; perhaps TRBD1 as D (6 bases). The CDR3 contains 12 residues. V lost 0 bases and J 8 bases, leaving 7 bases between the germline ends. From germline, CDR1 is SGHTA and CDR2 FQGNSA.

The rearrangement links TRBV12-5 to TRBJ2-7; 7 nucleotides align to TRBD2. Germline V lookup: CDR1 LGHNT, CDR2 FRNRAP. With V trimmed by 0 bases and J by 5 bases, 7 bases remained unmatched. CDR3 length: 15 residues. The CDR3 sequence: CASGLVRGGSNEQYF. As DNA, the CDR3 is TGTGCTAGTGGTTTGGTAAGGGGAGGGTCCAACGAGCAGTACTTC. Combining the CDR3 with reference TRBV12-5 and TRBJ2-7 gives the whole variable domain DARVTQTPRHKVTEMGQEVTMRCQPILGHNTVFWYRQTMMQGLELLAYFRNRAPLDDSGMPKDRFSAEMPDATLATLKIQPSEPRDSAVYFCASGLVRGGSNEQYFGPGTRLTVT.

This clone has just one count. This chain connects TRBV7-2 to TRBJ2-1, with D perhaps matching TRBD1 (5 bases). The germline CDR1 and CDR2 sequences are SGHTA and FQGNSA. V lost 4 bases and J 4 bases, leaving 8 bases between the germline ends. The CDR3 covers 13 residues. The CDR3 DNA is TGTGCCAGCAGCTCGACAGTATACAATGAGCAGTTCTTC. It codes for CASSSTVYNEQFF.

The V call is TRBV5-1, the J call TRBJ2-5, with TRBD1 identical over 7 bases. CDR1 and CDR2 from the germline V gene are SGHRS and YFSETQ. J was trimmed by 2 bases and V by 4 bases; bases with no gene match: 8. The length of the CDR3 is 15 residues. This CDR3 reads CASSPGTVLQETQYF. Here the CDR3 DNA reads TGCGCCAGCAGCCCCGGGACAGTTCTTCAAGAGACCCAGTACTTC.

The V and J genes are TRBV6-5 and TRBJ2-1; 7 nucleotides match TRBD2. Germline values: CDR1 MNHEY, CDR2 SVGAGI. With V trimmed by 5 bases and J by 4 bases, 8 bases remained unmatched. This CDR3 region has 15 residues. Here the CDR3 DNA reads TGTGCCAGCAGTCCTCGGACTAGACCTTACAATGAGCAGTTCTTC. It is translated as CASSPRTRPYNEQFF.

The gene calls are TRBV5-3 and TRBJ2-7, with 9 bases matching TRBD1. TRBV5-3 is recorded as an ORF, its role being uncertain. J lost 2 bases, V lost 5 bases, and 8 bases had no gene match. CDR3 length: 15 residues. CDR3 sequence: CARSFGQGSPYEQYF. CDR3 in DNA: TGTGCCAGAAGTTTCGGACAGGGGTCCCCCTACGAGCAGTACTTC.

The chain joins TRBV6-2 or TRBV6-3 to TRBJ2-1; 9 nucleotides agree with TRBD2. Germline CDR1 MNHEY, CDR2 SVGEGT. This CDR3 has 16 amino acids. Trimming at V came to 2 bases and at J to 6 bases, leaving 8 bases not matched to a gene. In DNA, the CDR3 is TGTGCCAGCAGTTACCGGCGGGAGGGTATCGGCAATGAGCAGTTCTTC. The encoded protein is CASSYRREGIGNEQFF.

The chain recombines TRBV30 with TRBJ1-1, with D possibly matching TRBD1 (6 bases). Germline lookup yields CDR1 GTSNPN and CDR2 SVGIG (reference sequence). Trimming cost V 4 bases and J 8 bases, with 11 bases left between them. This CDR3 comprises 11 residues. This chain's CDR3 is CAWKRGTEAFF. In nucleotides, the CDR3 is TGTGCCTGGAAGAGGGGGACCGAAGCTTTCTTT. The complete variable domain, with remaining parts taken from reference TRBV30 and TRBJ1-1, reads SQTIHQWPATLVQPVGSPLSLECTVEGTSNPNLYWYRQAAGRGLQLLFYSVGIGQISSEVPQNLSASRPQDRQFILSSKKLLLSDSGFYLCAWKRGTEAFFGQGTRLTVV.

This rearrangement joins TRBV18 to TRBJ1-3; D not certain. Trimming cost V 7 bases and J 1 base, with 8 bases left between them. CDR1 is KGHSH, CDR2 LQKENI, per germline. The CDR3 extends over 13 amino acids. The DNA of the CDR3 is TGTGCCAGCTTTGCCGGGTCTGGAAACACCATATATTTT. Encoded protein: CASFAGSGNTIYF.

This sequence joins TRBV30 and TRBJ1-2; D is ambiguous. V was clipped by 5 bases and J by 8 bases, with 21 bases between them. CDR1 and CDR2 from the germline V gene are GTSNPN and SVGIG (reference sequence). This CDR3 contains 14 residues. CDR3 loop: CAWLGRVTGSGYTF. In DNA form, the CDR3 reads TGTGCCTGGCTCGGGCGGGTTACCGGGAGCGGCTACACCTTC.

J is TRBJ1-1 and V is TRBV7-9; D is possibly TRBD1 (6 bases). This CDR3 contains 13 residues. V was clipped by 5 bases and J by 3 bases, with 10 bases between them. The germline V gene encodes CDR1 SEHNR and CDR2 FQNEAQ (reference sequence). Written as DNA, the CDR3 is TGTGCCAGCAGCCCCAGACAGGACACTGAAGCTTTCTTT. Translating gives CASSPRQDTEAFF. Full variable domain (rest looked up from reference TRBV7-9 and TRBJ1-1): DTGVSQNPRHKITKRGQNVTFRCDPISEHNRLYWYRQTLGQGPEFLTYFQNEAQLEKSRLLSDRFSAERPKGSFSTLEIQRTEQGDSAMYLCASSPRQDTEAFFGQGTRLTVV.

The gene calls are TRBV5-1 and TRBJ1-2, with D tentatively TRBD1 (6 bases). The CDR3 extends over 13 amino acids. The V gene's germline CDR1 is SGHRS and CDR2 YFSETQ. V lost 7 bases, J lost 6 bases, and 16 bases lay in between. The CDR3: CASGEQGFDGYTF. CDR3 bases: TGCGCCAGCGGAGAACAGGGCTTCGATGGCTACACCTTC.

The rearrangement joins TRBV6-5 to TRBJ1-1; 7 nucleotides agree with TRBD1. With V trimmed by 6 bases and J by 3 bases, 7 bases remained unmatched. Germline assignment: CDR1 MNHEY and CDR2 SVGAGI. The CDR3 has 14 amino acids. CDR3 DNA: TGTGCCAGCAGACGCTTGACAGGGCACACTGAAGCTTTCTTT. Residues: CASRRLTGHTEAFF.

This clone is a singleton in its sample. This rearrangement joins TRBV2 to TRBJ1-1, with D possibly TRBD1 on 5 matching bases. The V and J ends lost 4 bases and 4 bases respectively, with 10 bases between them. The V gene's germline CDR1 is SNHLY and CDR2 FYNNEI. CDR3 length equals 13 residues. The CDR3 sequence is CASSGNRITEAFF. In DNA form, the CDR3 reads TGTGCCAGCAGTGGGAACAGGATCACTGAAGCTTTCTTT.

This clone was seen a few times. Other nucleotide sequences in the sample specify the same CDR3. The rearrangement uses TRBV5-4 and TRBJ1-1; no reliable D call. Trimming removed 0 bases at V and 1 base at J, with 4 bases between. The CDR3 length is 13 residues. The germline V gene encodes CDR1 SGHNT and CDR2 YYREEE (reference sequence). CDR3 sequence: CASSLAGNTEAFF. The CDR3 region has the DNA TGTGCCAGCAGCTTGGCCGGGAACACTGAAGCTTTCTTT.

This clone appeared once. The CDR3 is CASSARTIPNTGELFF. In DNA, the CDR3 is TGTGCCAGCAGCGCCCGGACTATCCCCAACACCGGGGAGCTGTTTTTT. The J gene is TRBJ2-2, the V gene TRBV11-1, with D possibly matching TRBD2 (6 bases). V dropped 5 bases and J dropped 2 bases, with 15 bases sitting between them. CDR1 SGHAT and CDR2 FQDESV come from the germline V gene (reference sequence). This CDR3 comprises 16 residues.